This passage covers 19 T cell receptor beta chains from one sample sequenced in a study of blood T cell repertoires in COVID-19 (dated by TCRdb to 2019 to 2021). Receptor amplification or capture employed the immunoSEQ multiplex PCR assay. This immuneACCESS table, as held by TCRdb, lists in-frame sequences with V and J called but not all clones. Of the missing ones, under half trace to an unresolved V gene in checked studies; the others have no known cause. The sample records under 300,000 clones, 70% to 75% of which are singletons. In total, the top ten clones hold over 3% of the sample. Specimen: peripheral blood. The receptors shown here come from a woman aged 80 or over with acute or convalescent COVID-19.

The J gene is TRBJ2-7, the V gene TRBV5-4; 10 bases line up with TRBD2. After removal of 0 bases from V and 5 bases from J, the junction contained 5 bases not matched to a gene. CDR3 length equals 15 residues. Germline V gene lookup returns CDR1 SGHNT and CDR2 YYREEE (reference sequence). The CDR3 bases are TGTGCCAGCAGCTTGGACAGCGGGAGGGCCCACGAGCAGTACTTC. This encodes CASSLDSGRAHEQYF.

In this sample, this clone turned up a few times. The chain is built from TRBV5-1 and TRBJ2-7; 12 nucleotides align to TRBD2. Losses at the gene ends were 3 bases for V and 3 bases for J; bases not matched to a gene: 10. Germline CDR1 reads SGHRS; CDR2 reads YFSETQ. The CDR3 spans 17 residues. CDR3 region: CASSSQLQLAGGYEQYF. The CDR3 nucleotides are TGCGCCAGCAGCTCTCAACTTCAACTAGCGGGAGGCTACGAGCAGTACTTC.

V gene TRBV12-5 combines with J gene TRBJ1-4; 12 bases match TRBD1. This CDR3 comprises 15 residues. Per germline, CDR1 LGHNT and CDR2 FRNRAP. Losses at the gene ends were 5 bases for V and 7 bases for J; bases not matched to a gene: 5. The CDR3 sequence is CASGGTGGASEKLFF. The CDR3 bases are TGTGCTAGTGGTGGGACAGGGGGCGCGAGTGAAAAACTGTTTTTT.

The chain links TRBV6-5 to TRBJ2-3; D is possibly TRBD2 (5 bases). This CDR3 spans 15 amino acids. V was cut by 0 bases and J by 4 bases, with 11 bases left in between. The germline CDR1 and CDR2 sequences are MNHEY and SVGAGI. The CDR3: CASSYSDPSPDTQYF. The CDR3 DNA follows: TGTGCCAGCAGTTACTCGGATCCTAGCCCAGATACGCAGTATTTT.

This chain connects TRBV3-1 (or the pseudogene TRBV3-2) to TRBJ2-3, with D perhaps matching TRBD2 (6 bases). CDR1 and CDR2 (germline): LGHDT, YNNKEL (reference sequence). V dropped 0 bases and J dropped 10 bases, with 14 bases sitting between them. The CDR3 loop spans 14 amino acids. The chain's CDR3 is CASSQDVAGRAQYF. CDR3 in DNA: TGTGCCAGCAGCCAAGATGTGGCGGGACGGGCGCAGTATTTT.

The sample holds a few counts of this clone. The J gene is TRBJ2-7, the V gene TRBV9; the match to TRBD2 covers 12 bases. The ends lost 5 bases at V and 5 bases at J; junction bases unmatched: 8. The CDR3 has 15 amino acids. From germline, CDR1 is SGDLS and CDR2 YYNGEE. In DNA form, the CDR3 reads TGTGCCAGCAGTGCAACTAGCGGGGGGCTCGACGAGCAGTACTTC. It is translated as CASSATSGGLDEQYF.

This clone was detected a few times. CDR3 DNA sequence: TGTGCCACCAGCAGAAGACAGGGAACCTACGAGCAGTACTTC. This encodes CATSRRQGTYEQYF. This sequence joins TRBV15 and TRBJ2-7, with 7 bases aligning to TRBD1. Trimming cost V 2 bases and J 2 bases; bases outside gene matches: 3. CDR3 length: 14 amino acids. Germline lookup yields CDR1 LNHNV and CDR2 YYDKDF (reference sequence).

V usage is TRBV5-1 and J usage is TRBJ2-7; 9 bases match TRBD1. From germline, CDR1 is SGHRS and CDR2 YFSETQ. The CDR3 extends over 15 amino acids. V lost 2 bases, J lost 1 base, and 4 bases stayed unmatched. This CDR3 reads CASSFGDRGSYEQYF. The DNA of the CDR3 is TGCGCCAGCAGCTTCGGCGACAGGGGGTCCTACGAGCAGTACTTC.

This clone was seen more than once but under ten times. The chain couples TRBV4-1 to TRBJ1-3; no reliable D call. V was pared by 5 bases and J by 4 bases, with 18 bases between. Germline V lookup: CDR1 MGHRA, CDR2 YSYEKL. The CDR3 sequence is 16 residues long. For the CDR3, the DNA is TGCGCCAGCAGCGCACCCCCCCGAACGGGAGGAAACACCATATATTTT. As protein: CASSAPPRTGGNTIYF.

This sequence joins TRBV7-8 and TRBJ1-6; TRBD1 might be the D (6 bases). Trimming took 1 base from V and 6 from J, leaving 13 bases between them. Germline V gene lookup returns CDR1 SGHVS and CDR2 FQNEAQ. CDR3 length: 16 residues. The CDR3 spells CASSLVWTVVNSPLHF. The CDR3 nucleotides read TGTGCCAGCAGCTTAGTGTGGACAGTCGTTAATTCACCCCTCCACTTT.

The chain has TRBV23-1 and TRBJ1-6; D gene ambiguous. TRBV23-1 is sorted into the ORF group, with uncertain function. Trimming cost V 1 base and J 0 bases, with 10 bases left between them. The length of the CDR3 is 17 residues. In nucleotides, the CDR3 is TGCGCCAGCAGTCAATATCCTAAGAGCTCCTATAATTCACCCCTCCACTTT. It translates to CASSQYPKSSYNSPLHF.

The chain has TRBV27 and TRBJ1-2, with 10 bases aligning to TRBD1. The germline V gene encodes CDR1 MNHEY and CDR2 SMNVEV (reference sequence). V gave up 6 bases and J gave up 4 bases; unmatched junction bases: 11. This CDR3 contains 16 residues. The DNA for the CDR3 is TGTGCCAGCAGCCAGATAGTGGGGACAGGGGTCTATGGCTACACCTTC. It translates to CASSQIVGTGVYGYTF.

The J gene is TRBJ2-3, the V gene TRBV4-1; tentative D call: TRBD2 (6 bases). V was clipped by 4 bases and J by 0 bases, with 11 bases between them. The CDR3 covers 15 residues. From germline, CDR1 is MGHRA and CDR2 YSYEKL. The CDR3 region is CASSLLAASTDTQYF. For the CDR3, the DNA is TGCGCCAGCAGCCTACTAGCAGCTAGCACAGATACGCAGTATTTT.

This clone has just one count. This rearrangement joins TRBV2 to TRBJ2-5; TRBD2 matches 10 bases. The CDR3 consists of 15 residues. Per germline, CDR1 SNHLY and CDR2 FYNNEI. Trimming at V came to 8 bases and at J to 4 bases, leaving 10 bases not matched to a gene. The CDR3 DNA reads TGTGCCAGCGGCGGAGCGGGAGGGCCTCTAGAGACCCAGTACTTC. Its translation is CASGGAGGPLETQYF.

Only a few counts were recorded for this clone. Other DNA sequences within the sample encode an identical CDR3. The V call is TRBV18, the J call TRBJ1-3, with D unclear. The length of the CDR3 is 15 residues. Germline CDR1 and CDR2: KGHSH and LQKENI. Trimming removed 3 bases at V and 0 bases at J, with 9 bases between. The CDR3 region is CASSPNRDSGNTIYF. Written as DNA, the CDR3 is TGTGCCAGCTCACCTAACCGGGACTCTGGAAACACCATATATTTT.

The rearrangement links TRBV15 to TRBJ2-5; D is ambiguous. With 0 bases removed from V and 5 bases from J, the gap between germline ends came to 7 bases. The germline gives CDR1 LNHNV, CDR2 YYDKDF (reference sequence). This CDR3 has 13 residues. CDR3 DNA: TGTGCCACCAGCAGAGATCAGTGGGAGACCCAGTACTTC. Residues: CATSRDQWETQYF.

This clone has more than one count but fewer than ten. The chain is built from TRBV6-5 and TRBJ2-7, with 9 bases identical to TRBD2. The germline V gene has CDR1 MNHEY and CDR2 SVGAGI. The CDR3 has 14 residues. V gave up 7 bases and J gave up 2 bases; unmatched junction bases: 6. Here the CDR3 DNA reads TGTGCCAGCACCCGAGCGGGAGGAACCTACGAGCAGTACTTC. Translation: CASTRAGGTYEQYF.

The chain recombines TRBV11-2 with TRBJ2-7; D is unclear. Germline V gives CDR1 SGHAT, CDR2 FQNNGV. The V and J ends lost 6 bases and 5 bases respectively, with 14 bases between them. This CDR3 spans 13 amino acids. The CDR3 spells CASRLPGGNEQYF. DNA of the CDR3: TGTGCCAGCAGACTACCCGGCGGAAACGAGCAGTACTTC. Together with reference TRBV11-2 and TRBJ2-7, the CDR3 gives the full variable domain: EAGVAQSPRYKIIEKRQSVAFWCNPISGHATLYWYQQILGQGPKLLIQFQNNGVVDDSQLPKDRFSAERLKGVDSTLKIQPAKLEDSAVYLCASRLPGGNEQYFGPGTRLTVT.

The chain joins TRBV6-2 or TRBV6-3 to TRBJ1-1; D is perhaps TRBD1 (5 bases). Germline V gene sequence: CDR1 MNHEY, CDR2 SVGEGT. V was cut by 4 bases and J by 1 base, with 16 bases left in between. The CDR3 length is 16 residues. CDR3 sequence: CASSWWGRKPNTEAFF. The DNA of the CDR3 is TGTGCCAGCAGTTGGTGGGGCAGAAAACCGAACACTGAAGCTTTCTTT.